This TCR beta chain was captured by sequencing in a study of T cell repertoires in cytomegalovirus infection. Study at large: Use of recently identified HLA-C-restricted and well-studied HLA-B-restricted CMV epitopes was part of the study.

TCRdb reanalysed the reads using MiXCR and keeps one entry per CDR3 protein. Seen here are over 250,000 distinct CDR3 sequences, about 20% observed once, and the top ten hold roughly 20%. Regarding the study as a whole: There were carriers of CMV plus the relevant HLA, and cumulative public TCR beta family frequency identified them.

A word on this clonotype: Its antigen is still unknown.

V was shortened by 4 bases and J by 4 bases, with 7 bases between the two germline ends. Germline loops: CDR1 SGHNT, CDR2 YYREEE (reference sequence). This CDR3 contains 12 residues. The chain carries TRBV5-4 and TRBJ2-3; the D is unclear. Sequenced here: cultured PBMCs, sampled from culture after CMV antigen stimulation. The sequence was obtained from a human donor in good health (CMV status not recorded). Some clones in this sample may be carry-over from other donors' samples. CDR3 nucleotides: TGTGCCAGCAGCGGAACCGCAGATACGCAGTATTTT. Translating gives CASSGTADTQYF.